Included here is one T cell receptor (beta chain) sequence, with context. Its antigen is not identified. Trimming took 2 bases from V and 5 from J; bases not matched to a gene: 7. Looked up from germline, CDR1 is SGHRS and CDR2 is YFSETQ. The CDR3 is 17 residues long. These data belong to a study of cytomegalovirus exposure and HLA in healthy donors. Whole-study results and caveats: By a later analysis, the bulk of CMV-associated TCR beta chains appeared HLA-restricted. The authors considered a cluster of highly shared sequence variants likely to be a sequencing artifact.

PCR was performed using 60 Vbeta and 13 Jbeta primers. Using immunoSEQ multiplex PCR, the repertoire was profiled, and TCRdb retains in-frame clones only, with some absent. The ten top clones account for 3.6%, within a sample of approximately 110,000 clones. This clonotype was sampled from a man younger than 30 in good health and CMV-seronegative. The chain joins TRBV5-1 to TRBJ2-5, with 15 positions matching TRBD2. The sample was PBMCs. CDR3 in DNA: TGCGCCAGCAGCTTACCAAGAGGGACTAGCGGGGGGGAGACCCAGTACTTC. Its translation is CASSLPRGTSGGETQYF. Using reference TRBV5-1 and TRBJ2-5 for the parts outside the CDR3, the full variable domain is KAGVTQTPRYLIKTRGQQVTLSCSPISGHRSVSWYQQTPGQGLQFLFEYFSETQRNKGNFPGRFSGRQFSNSRSEMNVSTLELGDSALYLCASSLPRGTSGGETQYFGPGTRLLVL.